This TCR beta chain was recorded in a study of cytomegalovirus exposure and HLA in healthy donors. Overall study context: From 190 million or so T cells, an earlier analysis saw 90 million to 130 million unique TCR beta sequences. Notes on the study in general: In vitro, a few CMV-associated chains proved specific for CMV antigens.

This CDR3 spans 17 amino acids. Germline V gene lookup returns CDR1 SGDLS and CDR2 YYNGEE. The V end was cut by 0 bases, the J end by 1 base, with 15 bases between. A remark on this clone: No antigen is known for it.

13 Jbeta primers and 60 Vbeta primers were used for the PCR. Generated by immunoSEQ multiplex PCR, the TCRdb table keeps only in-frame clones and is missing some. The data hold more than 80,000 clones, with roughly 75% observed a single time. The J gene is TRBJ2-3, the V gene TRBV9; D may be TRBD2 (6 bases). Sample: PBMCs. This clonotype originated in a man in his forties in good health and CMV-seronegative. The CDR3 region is CASSVAPGRGGTDTQYF. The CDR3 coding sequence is TGTGCCAGCAGCGTAGCACCTGGGCGGGGCGGCACAGATACGCAGTATTTT.